Listed below are T cell receptor beta chains from one sample, sequenced in a study of T cells after yellow fever vaccination. TCRdb redid the calling of the 5' RACE reads with MiXCR, one entry per CDR3 protein. Of some 560,000 distinct CDR3 sequences in the sample, roughly 21% were seen once. The source material was PBMCs, sampled 15 days after the yellow fever booster vaccination. The receptors originated from a man aged 25 to 40 who received the YFV17D yellow fever vaccine. The CDR3 runs from the conserved cysteine through the conserved F or W. The size entry is marked missing in some rows and otherwise reads once, few, many or a size class.

J	V	size	CDR3
TRBJ2-2	TRBV20-1	many	CSASRQANTGELFF
TRBJ2-7	TRBV20-1	.	CSARGLELAYEQYF
TRBJ2-1	TRBV5-1	few	CASSLIGGRAHNEQFF
TRBJ1-1	TRBV12-3/TRBV12-4	few	CASSLGQGLEAFF
TRBJ2-1	TRBV7-2	.	CASSPPLNEQFF
TRBJ2-1	TRBV2	few	CASSPLPGLAEFNEQFF
TRBJ2-2	TRBV6-2/TRBV6-3	.	CASSYLSGELFF
TRBJ2-5	TRBV10-2	.	CASRRSPQETQYF
TRBJ2-1	TRBV29-1	few	CSVVRDGYNEQFF
TRBJ2-7	TRBV20-1	few	CSARGGTSGTSYEQYF
TRBJ2-5	TRBV10-3	few	CASRAGDHQTQYF
TRBJ1-1	TRBV29-1	few	CSVGGGVVVNTEAFF
TRBJ2-7	TRBV6-1	few	CASSPRTSGVSEQYF
TRBJ2-1	TRBV5-1	.	CASSLPVAWGNEQFF
TRBJ2-5	TRBV20-1	few	CSAGGLGRAVETQYF
TRBJ2-1	TRBV29-1	.	CSVPKSGGTGERDEQFF
TRBJ2-2	TRBV20-1	.	CSARVSGRVNTGELFF
TRBJ2-5	TRBV29-1	.	CSLSRGAGLETQYF
TRBJ2-1	TRBV6-4	few	CASSDGGGGMNEQFF
TRBJ2-5	TRBV5-1	.	CASRLGTGPSETQYF
TRBJ2-5	TRBV7-2	.	CASISERLAGRETQYF
TRBJ2-7	TRBV7-2	few	CASSSLPTSGPFSEQYF
TRBJ2-3	TRBV20-1	few	CSAIRDSTDTQYF
TRBJ2-1	TRBV9	few	CASSAGNEQFF
TRBJ2-1	TRBV29-1	few	CSSLGRDDYNEQFF
TRBJ2-5	TRBV7-2	.	CASSAPPKTQYF
TRBJ1-5	TRBV12-3/TRBV12-4	.	CASSWDRGGQPQHF
TRBJ2-6	TRBV7-6	.	CASRQIPSGVGANVLTF
TRBJ2-6	TRBV20-1	.	CSATTGAGANVLTF
TRBJ2-1	TRBV7-9	.	CASSLELGVTLDEQFF
TRBJ1-2	TRBV29-1	few	CSVESQGYGYTF
TRBJ2-7	TRBV6-4	few	CASRTQEGDETEIYEQYF
TRBJ2-1	TRBV28	.	CTSRPGLAETGNEQFF
TRBJ2-5	TRBV10-3	.	CAISPRTSGTQETQYF
TRBJ2-5	TRBV7-2	once	CASTKSGPTGIETQYF
TRBJ2-1	TRBV29-1	.	CSVAGTGREYNEQFF
TRBJ1-5	TRBV12-3/TRBV12-4	.	CASSWTLNQPQHF
TRBJ2-1	TRBV12-3/TRBV12-4	.	CASSLVVLNEQFF
TRBJ2-7	TRBV7-2	.	CASSPHAYEQYF
TRBJ2-7	TRBV25-1	.	CASSRQGLSGYEQYF
TRBJ2-7	TRBV30	.	CAWRGTSGYEQYF
TRBJ1-5	TRBV19	many	CASSRTGLDQPQHF
TRBJ2-4	TRBV7-2	few	CASSFGKNIQYF
TRBJ1-5	TRBV12-3/TRBV12-4	few	CASSNPTDIFSNQPQHF
TRBJ2-3	TRBV20-1	few	CSVSRGEDTQYF
TRBJ1-1	TRBV20-1	few	CSASPRGLGGPEAFF
TRBJ2-1	TRBV5-1	.	CASSLGWSGSYNEQFF
TRBJ2-6	TRBV15	once	CATSRQTGVGANVLTF